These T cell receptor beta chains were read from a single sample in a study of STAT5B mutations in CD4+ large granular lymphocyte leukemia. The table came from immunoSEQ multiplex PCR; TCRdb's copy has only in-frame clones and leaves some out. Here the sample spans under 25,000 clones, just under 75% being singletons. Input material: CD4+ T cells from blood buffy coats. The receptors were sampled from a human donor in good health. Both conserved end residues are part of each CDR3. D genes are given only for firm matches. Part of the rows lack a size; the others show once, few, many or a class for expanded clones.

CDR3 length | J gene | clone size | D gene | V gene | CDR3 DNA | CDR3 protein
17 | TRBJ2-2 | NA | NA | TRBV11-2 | TGTGCCAGCAGCTTGGCGGGGCTGAAATCCAACACCGGGGAGCTGTTTTTT | CASSLAGLKSNTGELFF
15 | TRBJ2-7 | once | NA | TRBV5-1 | TGCGCCAGCAGCCCTTCTACAACAGGGACTTACGAGCAGTACTTC | CASSPSTTGTYEQYF
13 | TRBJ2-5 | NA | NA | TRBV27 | TGTGCCAGCAGCCCCTCGAGAGGGGAGGCCCAGTACTTC | CASSPSRGEAQYF
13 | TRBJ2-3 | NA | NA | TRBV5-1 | TGCGCCAGCAGCTTGGGTGGCACAGATACGCAGTATTTT | CASSLGGTDTQYF
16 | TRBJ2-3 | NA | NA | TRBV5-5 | TGTGCCAGCAGCTTGACCTGGGAATCTAGCACAGATACGCAGTATTTT | CASSLTWESSTDTQYF
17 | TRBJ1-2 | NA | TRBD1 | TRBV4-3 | TGCGCCAGCAGCCAGGGGACAGGGGTAAAGGCCAACTATGGCTACACCTTC | CASSQGTGVKANYGYTF
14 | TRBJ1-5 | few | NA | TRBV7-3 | TGTGCCAGCAGCTTAGGAGGGGCCAATCAGCCCCAGCATTTT | CASSLGGANQPQHF
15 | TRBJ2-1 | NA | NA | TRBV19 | TGTGCCAGTACCCTCGGGACGGGGCTATACAATGAGCAGTTCTTC | CASTLGTGLYNEQFF
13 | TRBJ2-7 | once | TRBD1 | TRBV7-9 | TGTGCCAGCAGCTTAACAGGGGCGAGGGAGCAGTACTTC | CASSLTGAREQYF
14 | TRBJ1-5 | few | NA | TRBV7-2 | TGTGCCAGCAGCCCTGACAGGAGCAATCAGCCCCAGCATTTT | CASSPDRSNQPQHF
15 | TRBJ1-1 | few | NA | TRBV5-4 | TGTGCCAGCAGCTTGAAGACAGGCCCGAACACTGAAGCTTTCTTT | CASSLKTGPNTEAFF
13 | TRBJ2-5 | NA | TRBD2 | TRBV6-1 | TGTGCCAGCAGCAAAGCGGGAGGACAGACCCAGTACTTC | CASSKAGGQTQYF
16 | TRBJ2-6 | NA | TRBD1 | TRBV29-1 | TGCAGCGTCCGGACAGGGTCTTTGTCTGGGGCCAACGTCCTGACTTTC | CSVRTGSLSGANVLTF
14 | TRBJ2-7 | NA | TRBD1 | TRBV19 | TGTGCCAGTACCGTGGCTTCTGACAGGGGCGAGCAGTACTTC | CASTVASDRGEQYF
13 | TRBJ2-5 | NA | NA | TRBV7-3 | TGTGCCAGCAGCTTAAACAGGCAAGAGACCCAGTACTTC | CASSLNRQETQYF
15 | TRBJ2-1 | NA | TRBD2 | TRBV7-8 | TGTGCCAGCATCCCTGGGGCTAGCGGGAGGCATGAGCAGTTCTTC | CASIPGASGRHEQFF
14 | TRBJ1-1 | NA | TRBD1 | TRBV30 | TGTGCCTGGACCAGGACAGGGGCGAACACTGAAGCTTTCTTT | CAWTRTGANTEAFF
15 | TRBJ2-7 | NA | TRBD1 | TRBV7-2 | TGTGCCAGCAGCCCCACCGGGACAGGGGCCTACGAGCAGTACTTC | CASSPTGTGAYEQYF